This T cell receptor (beta chain) was sequenced during a study of CD4 T cells in relation to SARS-CoV-2 and coronaviruses. About this clone itself: Its specificity is unknown.

The CDR3 is 14 residues long. Trimming stripped 0 bases from V and 3 bases from J, with 8 bases between. Germline CDR1 reads MGHRA; CDR2 reads YSYEKL. TCRdb's copy holds only in-frame clones and misses some; the assay was immunoSEQ multiplex PCR. The sample lists 21,000 or so clones, around 80% occurring once. Before the COVID-19 pandemic, during about 2010-2018, CD4+ T cells were taken from unexposed donors. Isolation of CD4+ T cells took place after about eleven days in culture. The gene calls are TRBV4-1 and TRBJ1-1; D is possibly TRBD1 (5 bases). Material for sequencing was CD4+ T cells from PBMCs, cultured in vitro. The sequence was obtained from a human donor in good health. The CDR3 loop is CASSQDLQDTEAFF. CDR3 sequence (DNA): TGCGCCAGCAGCCAAGATTTACAGGACACTGAAGCTTTCTTT.